Here is one T cell receptor (beta chain) with its context. With V trimmed by 5 bases and J by 7 bases, 7 bases remained unmatched. The CDR3 is 15 residues long. CDR1 is SGHDN, CDR2 FVKESK, per germline. The data were taken from a study of blood T cell repertoires in COVID-19. Study information: Acute-phase and convalescent COVID-19 samples originated in the United States, Italy and Spain.

Study processing details: Amplifying reference gene primers gave estimates of nucleated cell counts. Data came from immunoSEQ multiplex PCR; TCRdb stores just in-frame clones and leaves some out. V and J calls and clone size are those listed in that table; D and trimming were worked out from the DNA. The sample carries about 80,000 clones, 70% to 90% recorded once. The Seattle site enrolled patients during active infection and followed them longitudinally. The clonotype originates from a man aged 45-60 years with COVID-19, enrolled during active disease. The material sequenced was peripheral blood. The V gene is TRBV14, the J gene TRBJ2-1; 11 bases are a match to TRBD2. The CDR3 loop reads CASSYSGRGLNEQFF. The CDR3 region has the DNA TGTGCCAGCAGCTATAGCGGGAGGGGTCTAAATGAGCAGTTCTTC.